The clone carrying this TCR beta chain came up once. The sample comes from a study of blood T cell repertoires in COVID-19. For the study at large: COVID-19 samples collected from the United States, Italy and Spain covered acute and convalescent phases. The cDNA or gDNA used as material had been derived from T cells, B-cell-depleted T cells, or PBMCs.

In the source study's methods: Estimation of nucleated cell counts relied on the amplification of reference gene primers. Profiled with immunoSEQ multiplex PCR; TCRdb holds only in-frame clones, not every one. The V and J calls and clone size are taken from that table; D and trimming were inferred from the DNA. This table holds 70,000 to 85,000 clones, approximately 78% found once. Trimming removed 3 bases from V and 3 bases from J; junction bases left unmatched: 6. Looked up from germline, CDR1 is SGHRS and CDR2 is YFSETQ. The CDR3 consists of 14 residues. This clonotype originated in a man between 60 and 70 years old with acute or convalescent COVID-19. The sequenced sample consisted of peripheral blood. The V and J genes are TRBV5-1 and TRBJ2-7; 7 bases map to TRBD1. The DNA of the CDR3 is TGCGCCAGCAGCTCCGGGACAGCCAACTACGAGCAGTACTTC. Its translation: CASSSGTANYEQYF. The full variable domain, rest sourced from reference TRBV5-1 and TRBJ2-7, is KAGVTQTPRYLIKTRGQQVTLSCSPISGHRSVSWYQQTPGQGLQFLFEYFSETQRNKGNFPGRFSGRQFSNSRSEMNVSTLELGDSALYLCASSSGTANYEQYFGPGTRLTVT.